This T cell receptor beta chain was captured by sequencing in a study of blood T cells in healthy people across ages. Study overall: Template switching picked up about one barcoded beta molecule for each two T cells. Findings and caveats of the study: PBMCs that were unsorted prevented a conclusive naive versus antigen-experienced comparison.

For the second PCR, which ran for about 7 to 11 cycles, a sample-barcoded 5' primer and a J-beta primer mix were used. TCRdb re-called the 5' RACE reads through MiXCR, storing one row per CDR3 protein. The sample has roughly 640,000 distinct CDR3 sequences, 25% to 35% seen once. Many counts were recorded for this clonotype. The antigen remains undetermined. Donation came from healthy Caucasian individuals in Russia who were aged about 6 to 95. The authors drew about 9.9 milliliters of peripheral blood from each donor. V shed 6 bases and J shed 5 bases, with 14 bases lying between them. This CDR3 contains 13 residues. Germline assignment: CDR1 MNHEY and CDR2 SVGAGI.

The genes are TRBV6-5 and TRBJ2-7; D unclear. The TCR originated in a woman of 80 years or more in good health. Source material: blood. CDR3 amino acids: CASRLSGPHEQYF. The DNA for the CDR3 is TGTGCCAGCAGACTCTCAGGCCCCCACGAGCAGTACTTC.